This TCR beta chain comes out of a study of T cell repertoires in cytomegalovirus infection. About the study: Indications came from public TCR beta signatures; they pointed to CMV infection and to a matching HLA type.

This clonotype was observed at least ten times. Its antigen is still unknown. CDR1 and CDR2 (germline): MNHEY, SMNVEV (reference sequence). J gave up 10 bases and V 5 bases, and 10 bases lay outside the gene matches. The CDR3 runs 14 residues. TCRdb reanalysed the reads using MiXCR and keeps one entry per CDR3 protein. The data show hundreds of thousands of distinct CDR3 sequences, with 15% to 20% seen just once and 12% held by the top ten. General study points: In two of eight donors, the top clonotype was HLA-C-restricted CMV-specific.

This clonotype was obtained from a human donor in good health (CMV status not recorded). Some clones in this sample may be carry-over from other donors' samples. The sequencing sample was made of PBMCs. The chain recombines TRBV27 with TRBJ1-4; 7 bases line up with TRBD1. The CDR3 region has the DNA TGTGCCAGCAGTCAACGACAGGGCGTCGGAAAACTGTTTTTT. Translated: CASSQRQGVGKLFF.